This T cell receptor (beta chain) was captured in a study of CD8+ T cells in alopecia areata. At the level of the study: Those treated were given oral tofacitinib at 5 to 10 mg twice daily. Percent affected scalp area, the SALT score, rated treated patients' severity. Study-wide results and caveats: Tofacitinib did not eliminate many expanded lesional clones from scalp or blood. Tofacitinib significantly brought down scalp clonality and expanded CD8+ clones among top 100.

Following extraction, RNA underwent reverse transcription to cDNA, which served as the sequencing template. Generated by immunoSEQ multiplex PCR, the TCRdb table keeps only in-frame clones and is missing some. The sample has 150,000 to 200,000 clones; over 55% are singletons. Specified treatment: oral pan-JAK inhibitor, 5-10 mg twice daily. This CDR3 is built from 14 residues. CDR1 and CDR2 (germline): MNHNS, SASEGT. Trimming left V 7 bases short and J 7 bases short, with 19 bases between. In regard to this clone: Its antigen is undetermined.

The rearrangement uses TRBV6-1 and TRBJ1-2, with D perhaps TRBD1 (5 bases). The clonotype comes from a human donor with alopecia areata. The material sequenced was CD4+ T cells sorted from blood, taken at week 24, from a patient treated with tofacitinib. The CDR3 reads CASTEAGNVVGYTF. The DNA for the CDR3 is TGTGCCAGCACCGAGGCAGGGAATGTTGTTGGCTACACCTTC.